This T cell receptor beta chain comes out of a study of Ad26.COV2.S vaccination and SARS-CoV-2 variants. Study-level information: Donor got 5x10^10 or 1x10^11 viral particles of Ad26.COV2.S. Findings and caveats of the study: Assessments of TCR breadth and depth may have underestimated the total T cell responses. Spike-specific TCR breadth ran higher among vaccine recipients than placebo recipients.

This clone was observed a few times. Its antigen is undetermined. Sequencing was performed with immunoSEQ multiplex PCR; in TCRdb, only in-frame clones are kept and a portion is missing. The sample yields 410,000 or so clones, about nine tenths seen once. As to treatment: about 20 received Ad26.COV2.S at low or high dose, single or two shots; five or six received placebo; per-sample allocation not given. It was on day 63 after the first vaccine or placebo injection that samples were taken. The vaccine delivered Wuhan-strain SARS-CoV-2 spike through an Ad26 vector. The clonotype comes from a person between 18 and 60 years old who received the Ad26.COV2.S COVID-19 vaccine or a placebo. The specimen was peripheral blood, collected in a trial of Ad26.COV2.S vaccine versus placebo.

The DNA for the CDR3 is TGTGCCAGCAGCTCAAGGGCGCCCGGGACAGTAGGAGATACGCAGTATTTT. Its protein product is CASSSRAPGTVGDTQYF. The rearrangement uses TRBV7-2 and TRBJ2-3; 7 positions match TRBD1. CDR3 length equals 17 residues. Germline V gene data show CDR1 as SGHTA and CDR2 as FQGNSA. V was pared by 4 bases and J by 5 bases, with 15 bases of the junction left unmatched.